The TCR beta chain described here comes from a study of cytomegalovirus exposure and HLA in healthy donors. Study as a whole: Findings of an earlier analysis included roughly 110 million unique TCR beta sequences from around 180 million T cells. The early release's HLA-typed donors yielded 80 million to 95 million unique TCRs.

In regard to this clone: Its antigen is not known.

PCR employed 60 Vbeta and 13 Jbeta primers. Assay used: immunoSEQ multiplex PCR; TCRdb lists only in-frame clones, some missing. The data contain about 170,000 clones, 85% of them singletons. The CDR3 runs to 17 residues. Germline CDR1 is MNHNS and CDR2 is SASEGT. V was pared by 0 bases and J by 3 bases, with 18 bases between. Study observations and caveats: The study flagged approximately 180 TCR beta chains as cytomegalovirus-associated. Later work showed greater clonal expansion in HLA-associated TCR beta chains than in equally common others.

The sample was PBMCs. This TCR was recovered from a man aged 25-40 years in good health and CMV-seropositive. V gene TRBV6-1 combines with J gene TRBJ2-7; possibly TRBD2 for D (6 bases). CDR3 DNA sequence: TGTGCCAGCAGTGAAGCCGGGGACTCCCGAGGAGGCTACGAGCAGTACTTC. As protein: CASSEAGDSRGGYEQYF.